This TCR beta chain derives from a study of blood T cell repertoires in COVID-19. Across the study: COVID-19 samples from acute and convalescent phases originated in the United States, Italy and Spain.

On this clone: One junction end does not reproduce the germline sequence, and a read error may be involved.

Only in-frame clones appear in the TCRdb table, and some are missing; sequencing was by immunoSEQ multiplex PCR. The data contain about 250,000 clones, roughly 86% of them singletons. The CDR3 contains 15 residues. CDR1 SGHAT and CDR2 FQNNGV come from the germline V gene. The sequencing input was peripheral blood. The gene calls are TRBV11-2 and TRBJ2-7, with TRBD1 matching over 7 bases. This clonotype was sampled from a man aged 45-60 years with acute or convalescent COVID-19. In DNA, the CDR3 is TGTGCCAGCAGCATAGACAGGGTCCTAACCTACGAGCAGTACTTC. Protein product: CASSIDRVLTYEQYF.